This T cell receptor (beta chain) was retrieved from a study of blood T cell repertoires in COVID-19. Looked up from germline, CDR1 is SGHNT and CDR2 is YYREEE (reference sequence). The V gene end was trimmed by 4 bases and the J gene end by 0 bases; junction bases not matched to a gene: 5. There are 15 residues in the CDR3. Cohort allocation depended upon clinical history that participants reported. Measured with immunoSEQ multiplex PCR; TCRdb has only the in-frame clones, and not every one. The sample includes about 260,000 clones, approximately 90% of them seen just once. The receptor's source is a man in his forties or fifties who had been exposed to COVID-19. Sequenced sample: PBMCs or T cells enriched from blood (not recorded which). The chain employs TRBV5-4 and TRBJ2-7; 9 positions match TRBD1. The CDR3 sequence: CASSLPGQGSYEQYF. As DNA, the CDR3 is TGTGCCAGCAGCCTTCCGGGACAGGGCTCCTACGAGCAGTACTTC.